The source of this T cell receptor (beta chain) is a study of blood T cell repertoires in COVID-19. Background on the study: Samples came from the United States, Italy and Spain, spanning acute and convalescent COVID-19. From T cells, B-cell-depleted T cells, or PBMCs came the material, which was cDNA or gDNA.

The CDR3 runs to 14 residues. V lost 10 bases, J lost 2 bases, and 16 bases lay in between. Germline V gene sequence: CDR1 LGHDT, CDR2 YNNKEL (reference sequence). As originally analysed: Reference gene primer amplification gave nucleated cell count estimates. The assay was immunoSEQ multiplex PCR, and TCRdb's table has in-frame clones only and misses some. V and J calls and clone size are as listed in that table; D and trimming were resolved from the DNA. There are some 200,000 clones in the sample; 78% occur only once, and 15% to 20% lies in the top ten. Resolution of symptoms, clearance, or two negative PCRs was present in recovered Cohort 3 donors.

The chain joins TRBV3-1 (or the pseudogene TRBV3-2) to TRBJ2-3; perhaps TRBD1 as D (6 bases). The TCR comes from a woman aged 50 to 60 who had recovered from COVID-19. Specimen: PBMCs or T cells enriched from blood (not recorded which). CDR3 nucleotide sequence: TGTGCCATTCAACAGGGATTACACACAGATACGCAGTATTTT. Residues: CAIQQGLHTDTQYF.